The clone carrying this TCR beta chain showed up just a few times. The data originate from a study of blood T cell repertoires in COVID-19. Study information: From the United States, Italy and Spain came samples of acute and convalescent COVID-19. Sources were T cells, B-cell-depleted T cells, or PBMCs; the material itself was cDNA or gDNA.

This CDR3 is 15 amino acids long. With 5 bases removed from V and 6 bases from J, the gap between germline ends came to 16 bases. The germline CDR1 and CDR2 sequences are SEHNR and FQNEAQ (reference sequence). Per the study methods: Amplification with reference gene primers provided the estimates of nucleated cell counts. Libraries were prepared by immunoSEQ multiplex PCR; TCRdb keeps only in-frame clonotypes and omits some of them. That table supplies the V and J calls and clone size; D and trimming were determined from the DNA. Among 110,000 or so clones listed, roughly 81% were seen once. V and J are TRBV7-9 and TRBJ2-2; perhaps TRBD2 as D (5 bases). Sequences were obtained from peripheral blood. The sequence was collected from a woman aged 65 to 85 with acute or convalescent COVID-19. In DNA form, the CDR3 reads TGTGCCAGCAGCCGATCCCTCGGAGGAGCCGGGGAGCTGTTTTTT. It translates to CASSRSLGGAGELFF.